The 21 T cell receptor beta chains in this list originate from one sample, sequenced in a study of blood T cell repertoires in COVID-19. Method: immunoSEQ multiplex PCR; TCRdb's copy keeps in-frame clones and lacks some. The sample has 150,000 to 200,000 clones, roughly 84% seen once. Sequenced material: peripheral blood. The receptors were sampled from a woman aged 70-85 years with COVID-19, enrolled during active disease.

This rearrangement joins TRBV28 to TRBJ2-7; D is ambiguous. CDR3 length: 13 residues. Trimming stripped 7 bases from V and 2 bases from J, with 12 bases between. Germline V gene sequence: CDR1 MDHEN, CDR2 SYDVKM. The CDR3 coding sequence is TGTGCCAGCACTTTGGGCCCTGCCTACGAGCAGTACGTC. Translation gives CASTLGPAYEQYV.

As to this clone: The junction departs from the called germline gene at one end, perhaps through a read error. V usage is TRBV30 and J usage is TRBJ1-1; D is undetermined. The length of the CDR3 is 12 residues. Germline lookup yields CDR1 GTSNPN and CDR2 SVGIG (reference sequence). CDR3 sequence (DNA): TGTGCCTGGACTGAGGTGAACTCTGAAGCTTTCTTT. This translates into CAWTEVNSEAFF.

The rearrangement uses TRBV11-2 and TRBJ2-2, with 7 bases that match TRBD2. The CDR3 extends over 14 amino acids. J lost 6 bases, V lost 7 bases, and 8 bases had no gene match. In germline, CDR1 is SGHAT, CDR2 FQNNGV. CDR3 in DNA: TGTGCCAGCAACCACGGGCTAGCGGCCGGGGAGCTGTTTTTT. The encoded protein is CASNHGLAAGELFF.

This rearrangement joins TRBV25-1 to TRBJ2-3; D is possibly TRBD2 (5 bases). Germline CDR1 MGHDK, CDR2 SYGVNS. V was trimmed by 8 bases and J by 6 bases, leaving 15 bases between them. CDR3 length: 13 amino acids. The CDR3 bases are TGTGCCAGCGCCCCTCCCCCGGGGGATACGCAGTATTTT. Encoded protein: CASAPPPGDTQYF. The whole variable domain, remainder taken from reference TRBV25-1 and TRBJ2-3, is EADIYQTPRYLVIGTGKKITLECSQTMGHDKMYWYQQDPGMELHLIHYSYGVNSTEKGDLSSESTVSRIRTEHFPLTLESARPSHTSQYLCASAPPPGDTQYFGPGTRLTVL.

The gene calls are TRBV9 and TRBJ1-5, with D maybe TRBD1 (5 bases). The length of the CDR3 is 14 residues. Trimming took 7 bases from V and 4 from J, leaving 15 bases between them. The germline V gene has CDR1 SGDLS and CDR2 YYNGEE. The CDR3 region has the DNA TGTGCCAGCGGGGAGGGGCAGCCTAATCAGCCCCAGCATTTT. It codes for CASGEGQPNQPQHF.

CDR3 nucleotide sequence: TGTGCCAGCAGTTTGAAGGTTCTCTCGGGGGGATTCGATGGCTACACCTTC. Protein: CASSLKVLSGGFDGYTF. This chain connects TRBV27 to TRBJ1-2; tentatively, D is TRBD1 (5 bases). The germline V and J ends were trimmed by 3 bases and 6 bases, with 23 bases remaining between them. This CDR3 contains 17 residues. CDR1 is MNHEY, CDR2 SMNVEV, per germline (reference sequence).

The chain has TRBV11-2 and TRBJ1-1; maybe TRBD1 (6 bases). Germline V gene lookup returns CDR1 SGHAT and CDR2 FQNNGV. This CDR3 spans 14 amino acids. Trimming left V 3 bases short and J 5 bases short, with 13 bases between. For the CDR3, the DNA is TGTGCCAGCAGCTTTTCAGGGGTGGAAACTGAAGCTTTCTTT. It translates to CASSFSGVETEAFF.

The J gene is TRBJ2-7, the V gene TRBV5-4; the match to TRBD2 covers 10 bases. Germline-derived CDR1 and CDR2 are SGHNT and YYREEE (reference sequence). V gave up 7 bases and J gave up 1 base; unmatched junction bases: 11. The CDR3 has 16 amino acids. For the CDR3, the DNA is TGTGCCAGCCGTAGGACTAGCGGAACCCCATCCTACGAGCAGTACTTC. Protein: CASRRTSGTPSYEQYF.

This chain connects TRBV9 to TRBJ2-3, with 9 bases fitting TRBD2. V gave up 0 bases and J gave up 6 bases; unmatched junction bases: 5. This CDR3 is built from 15 residues. Germline V gene data show CDR1 as SGDLS and CDR2 as YYNGEE. This CDR3 is CASSVELAGWDTQYF. DNA for the CDR3: TGTGCCAGCAGCGTAGAGCTAGCGGGGTGGGATACGCAGTATTTT.

V and J are TRBV7-2 and TRBJ1-4; the match to TRBD1 covers 8 bases. The CDR3 runs 15 residues. V trimming: 2 bases; J trimming: 6 bases; junction bases outside the gene matches: 5. Germline V gene data show CDR1 as SGHTA and CDR2 as FQGNSA. CDR3 in DNA: TGTGCCAGCAGCTTATTGGACAGGGACTATGAAAAACTGTTTTTT. Translation: CASSLLDRDYEKLFF.

V is TRBV9 and J is TRBJ2-1, with TRBD2 identical over 13 bases. CDR1 is SGDLS and CDR2 is YYNGEE in the germline V gene. The CDR3 runs to 17 residues. Unmatched junction bases numbered 11, after V lost 2 bases and J lost 9 bases. The CDR3 DNA sequence: TGTGCCAGCAGCGTCTCACTCACTAGCGGGGGGGCCGGTGAGCAGTTCTTC. Translating gives CASSVSLTSGGAGEQFF. Full variable domain (rest looked up from reference TRBV9 and TRBJ2-1): DSGVTQTPKHLITATGQRVTLRCSPRSGDLSVYWYQQSLDQGLQFLIQYYNGEERAKGNILERFSAQQFPDLHSELNLSSLELGDSALYFCASSVSLTSGGAGEQFFGPGTRLTVL.

The chain couples TRBV28 to TRBJ2-1; D ambiguous. Trimming removed 5 bases from V and 9 bases from J, with 8 bases in between. The germline V gene encodes CDR1 MDHEN and CDR2 SYDVKM. There are 11 residues in the CDR3. Here the CDR3 reads CASSRVGEQFF. Here the CDR3 DNA reads TGTGCCAGCAGTCGGGTCGGTGAGCAGTTCTTC.

V and J are TRBV4-1 and TRBJ1-4; TRBD1 might be the D (5 bases). The CDR3 is 14 residues long. V lost 4 bases and J 4 bases, leaving 10 bases between the germline ends. Germline V gene lookup returns CDR1 MGHRA and CDR2 YSYEKL. The CDR3 is CASSLDSYNEKLFF. The CDR3 bases are TGCGCCAGCAGCCTTGACAGCTATAATGAAAAACTGTTTTTT.

V and J are TRBV18 and TRBJ2-7; a weak D match, TRBD1 (5 bases). The CDR3 is 16 amino acids. Trimming took off 0 bases at V and 2 bases at J, with 14 bases between the two ends. Germline lookup yields CDR1 KGHSH and CDR2 LQKENI. The CDR3, as DNA: TGTGCCAGCTCACCACCGCAGGGAATGCCCCCCTACGAGCAGTACTTC. It yields the protein CASSPPQGMPPYEQYF.

V and J are TRBV28 and TRBJ1-2; maybe TRBD1 (5 bases). Trimming left V 2 bases short and J 4 bases short, with 11 bases between. The germline V gene has CDR1 MDHEN and CDR2 SYDVKM. The CDR3 spans 14 residues. CDR3 residues: CASSLPGLIYGYTF. Written as DNA, the CDR3 is TGTGCCAGCAGTTTACCGGGACTAATCTATGGCTACACCTTC.

This chain links TRBV5-1 with TRBJ1-4; no firm D call. The CDR3 loop spans 14 amino acids. Germline lookup yields CDR1 SGHRS and CDR2 YFSETQ. Between the trimmed V and J ends, which lost 5 bases and 5 bases, there was a span of 13 bases. This CDR3 is CASRAAGANEKLFF. Here the CDR3 DNA reads TGCGCCAGCAGGGCGGCGGGAGCGAATGAAAAACTGTTTTTT.

CDR3 coding DNA: TGTGCCAGCAGAGAAGGGGGAACGGGTGAAGAGACCCAGTACTTC. Amino acids: CASREGGTGEETQYF. This chain uses TRBV28 with TRBJ2-5; D may be TRBD1 (6 bases). Germline CDR1 is MDHEN and CDR2 is SYDVKM. CDR3 size: 15 residues. V lost 6 bases to trimming and J lost 3 bases, with 17 bases between them.

This chain connects TRBV3-1 (or the pseudogene TRBV3-2) to TRBJ2-4, with TRBD1 matching over 10 bases. Germline trimming cut 3 bases from V and 8 bases from J; bases unmatched to any gene: 7. There are 15 residues in the CDR3. Germline assignment: CDR1 LGHDT and CDR2 YNNKEL (reference sequence). CDR3 sequence: CASSQRTGGVDIQYF. The CDR3 DNA reads as TGTGCCAGCAGCCAGCGGACAGGGGGGGTTGACATTCAGTACTTC.

The chain uses TRBV28 and TRBJ1-2; 10 nucleotides line up with TRBD1. Unmatched junction bases numbered 6, after V lost 6 bases and J lost 8 bases. The CDR3 has 13 residues. In germline, CDR1 is MDHEN, CDR2 SYDVKM. The CDR3 reads CASRPDRGRGYTF. The CDR3 DNA reads TGTGCCAGCAGGCCAGACAGGGGGCGAGGCTACACCTTC.

The chain links TRBV5-1 to TRBJ2-2; 9 bases agree with TRBD2. V shed 4 bases and J 4 bases; nucleotides not matched to a gene: 5. Germline V CDR1 and CDR2: SGHRS, YFSETQ. This CDR3 has 15 amino acids. The CDR3 sequence: CASSRSGRFTGELFF. CDR3 nucleotides: TGCGCCAGCAGCAGAAGCGGGAGGTTCACCGGGGAGCTGTTTTTT.

This clone was seen only a few times. This sequence joins TRBV28 and TRBJ1-5; the match to TRBD1 covers 7 bases. Germline lookup yields CDR1 MDHEN and CDR2 SYDVKM. The trim removed 3 bases at V and 6 bases at J, leaving 8 bases unmatched. CDR3 size: 15 residues. The chain's CDR3 is CASSFNTGAGQPQHF. CDR3 DNA sequence: TGTGCCAGCAGTTTCAACACAGGGGCGGGTCAGCCCCAGCATTTT.